This TCR beta chain derives from a study of identical twins (dated by TCRdb to about 2016). Background for the entire study: To test whether fetal clonotypes persist, this study deep-sequenced TCR alpha and beta repertoires from monozygotic twins, from unrelated adults of various ages, and from cord blood. Replicate twin experiments were performed at different times using different library preparation protocols to rule out contamination. Overall study outcomes, separate from this receptor: Because the same donors could not be followed over many years, the conclusions relied on cross-sectional statistical analysis. In beta out-of-frame sequences, excess twin sharing was weaker, because having fewer shared sequences lowered the signal-to-noise ratio. Fewer insertions were carried by abundant cord blood beta clonotypes, a similar but weaker trend appeared in young adult naive repertoires, and no such trend appeared in memory repertoires. Out-of-frame TCR alpha sharing in monozygotic twins was systematically underestimated by recombination models, whereas sharing between unrelated individuals was in agreement with the recombination models. Compared with coincidental sharing between unrelated individuals, out-of-frame TCR alpha sequences shared between twins had an excess of sequences with low generation probability. Invariant T cells such as MAIT and iNKT could partly confound zero-insertion analyses, although diverse VJ usage argued against such confounding for most clonotypes.

Library construction relied on 5' RACE. These reads were obtained on an Illumina HiSeq 2000. A universal primer binding site was introduced by template switching, and a unique molecular identifier was present in the final cDNA, enabling accurate counting of TCR cDNA molecules. First-strand cDNA for TCR alpha and beta chains was synthesized from specific primers in the conserved constant-segment region. Each cDNA library was double barcoded, with a SMART-Mk sample barcode plus Illumina barcodes, to control for contamination. TruSeq adapter sequences along with Illumina sample barcodes were introduced in two successive PCR steps. The TCR alpha and beta cDNA libraries were sequenced on the Illumina HiSeq platform using custom primers. Per the source publication's procedure: Raw reads were processed with MiGEC to extract unique molecular identifiers, and MiXCR was used to determine CDR3 positions. For each individual, recombination models were inferred using an EM algorithm with the repgenHMM and IGoR tools. The analysis of shared clonotypes was done with the tcR package in R, with sharing normalized by the product of cloneset sizes. To study raw recombination free of thymic and clonal selection effects, out-of-frame nonproductive sequences were analyzed. TCRdb ran its own pipeline on the public reads, namely fastp trimming at Q25 and MiXCR clone calling, and kept in-frame beta chains. When rows share a CDR3 protein, they turn into one entry using the most common DNA and genes. These V and J calls derive from TCRdb rather than the authors' analysis. The sample profile shows under 350,000 distinct CDR3 sequences; 7.5% to 9.5% of them were found once. The ten largest clones represent 6% to 8.5% of the sample.

Taken from the germline V gene, the CDR1 and CDR2 loops are SGHVS and FQNEAQ. Reading from cysteine to phenylalanine, the CDR3 counts 16 amino acids. Of the read, only the CDR3 DNA is kept; its 48 bases are in frame from base 1. After removal of 5 bases from V and 10 bases from J, the junction retains 15 bases not matched to a gene. Only healthy Caucasian donors were included. Three pairs of female monozygotic twins, all aged 18 to 29 years, were included in the twin cohort. Positive isolation kits from Invitrogen were used to isolate CD4+ and CD8+ T cell populations. In its sample, this clonotype was seen many times. Its binding antigen is unknown. No base quality values were provided; no much bigger clone lies one nucleotide off. These same data were also listed under a study on yellow fever vaccine responses in identical twins. The second publication reports: According to the authors, in identical twins the way T cells responded to vaccination appeared partly convergent and partly personalized. In the study, vaccine-responding T cell clones were precisely tracked in identical twins.

The rearranged chain carries TRBV7-8 and TRBJ2-1; a stretch of 9 junction bases matches TRBD1. The TCR originated in a woman younger than 30 in good health. The sequenced material came from CD8+ T cells sorted from blood. The encoded CDR3 is CASSHQAGQGTGEQFF. The base sequence is TGTGCCAGCAGCCACCAAGCGGGACAGGGTACGGGAGAGCAGTTCTTC. Reference TRBV7-8 and TRBJ2-1 genes cover what lies past the CDR3, so the full variable domain is GAGVSQSPRYKVAKRGQDVALRCDPISGHVSLFWYQQALGQGPEFLTYFQNEAQLDKSGLPSDRFFAERPEGSVSTLKIQRTQQEDSAVYLCASSHQAGQGTGEQFFGPGTRLTVL.